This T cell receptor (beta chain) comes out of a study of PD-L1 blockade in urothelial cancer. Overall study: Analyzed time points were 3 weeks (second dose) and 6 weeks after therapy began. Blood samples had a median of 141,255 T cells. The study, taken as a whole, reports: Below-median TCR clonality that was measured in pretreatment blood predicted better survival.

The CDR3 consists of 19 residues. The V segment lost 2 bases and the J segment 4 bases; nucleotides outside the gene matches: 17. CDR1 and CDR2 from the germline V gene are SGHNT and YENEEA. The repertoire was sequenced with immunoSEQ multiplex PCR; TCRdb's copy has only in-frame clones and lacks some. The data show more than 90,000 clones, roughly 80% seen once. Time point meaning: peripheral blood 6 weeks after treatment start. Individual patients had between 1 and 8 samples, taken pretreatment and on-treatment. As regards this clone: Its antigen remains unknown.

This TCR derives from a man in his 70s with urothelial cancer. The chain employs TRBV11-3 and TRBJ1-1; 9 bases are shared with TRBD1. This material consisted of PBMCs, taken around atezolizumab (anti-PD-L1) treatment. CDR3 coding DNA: TGTGCCAGCAGCTTATCTGCCGTTTTTGGGACAGGGTATTTCACTGAAGCTTTCTTT. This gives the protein CASSLSAVFGTGYFTEAFF.